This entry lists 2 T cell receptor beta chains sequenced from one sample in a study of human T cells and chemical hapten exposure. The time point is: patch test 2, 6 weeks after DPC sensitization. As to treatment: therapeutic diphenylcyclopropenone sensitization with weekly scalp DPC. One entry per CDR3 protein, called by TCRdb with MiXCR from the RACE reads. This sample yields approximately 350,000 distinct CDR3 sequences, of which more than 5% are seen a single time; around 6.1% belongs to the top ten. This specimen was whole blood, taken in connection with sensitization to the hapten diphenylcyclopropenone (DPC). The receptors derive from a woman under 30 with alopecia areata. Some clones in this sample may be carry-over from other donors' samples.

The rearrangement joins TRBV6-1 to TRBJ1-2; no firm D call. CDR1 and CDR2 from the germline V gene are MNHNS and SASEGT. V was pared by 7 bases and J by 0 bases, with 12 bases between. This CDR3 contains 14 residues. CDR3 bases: TGTGCCAGCAAACGAACAGATTCTAACTATGGCTACACCTTC. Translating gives CASKRTDSNYGYTF.

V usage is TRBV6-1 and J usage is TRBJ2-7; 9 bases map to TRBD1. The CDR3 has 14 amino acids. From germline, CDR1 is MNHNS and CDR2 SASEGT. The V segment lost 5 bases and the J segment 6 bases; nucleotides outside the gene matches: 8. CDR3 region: CASSPRTGESEQYF. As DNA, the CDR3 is TGTGCCAGCAGTCCCAGGACAGGGGAAAGCGAGCAGTACTTC.